This T cell receptor beta chain appears in the sequencing data of a study of shared T cell receptors in the human thymus. The CDR3 has 14 amino acids. Unmatched junction bases numbered 6, after V lost 6 bases and J lost 1 base. Germline CDR1 and CDR2: SNHLY and FYNNEI. The repertoire was sequenced with immunoSEQ multiplex PCR; TCRdb's copy has only in-frame clones and lacks some. The table has 600,000 to 900,000 clones, roughly 88% seen once. The sample also formed part of further work on human thymus T cells. From that paper: Donation came from healthy Finnish infants having corrective surgery for congenital heart defects. Resections removed during corrective heart surgery provided the thymus tissue used. V and J gene usage appeared biased in thymic and blood repertoires. Highly overlapping thymic repertoires in unrelated individuals were reported by related research.

The TCR sequence derives from a girl under three years old with a congenital heart defect. J is TRBJ2-7 and V is TRBV2; TRBD1 aligns across 7 bases. Specimen: thymocytes. CDR3 DNA: TGTGCCAGCAGCCCTCCGGGACAGTCCTACGAGCAGTACTTC. This sequence encodes CASSPPGQSYEQYF.